The rows below give T cell receptor beta chains drawn from one sample of a study of blood T cell repertoires in COVID-19. The protocol was immunoSEQ multiplex PCR, while the TCRdb copy is restricted to in-frame clones and leaves out a portion. The sample lists about 62,000 clones, 85% to 90% seen once, with over 15% in the top ten. Specimen: peripheral blood. These receptors all come from a woman aged 60 to 75 with COVID-19, enrolled during active disease. CDR3s include the opening cysteine and the closing phenylalanine or tryptophan. D genes are given only for firm matches. Rows may omit the clone size; those that give it use once, few, many or a size class.

clone size	V gene	D gene	J gene	CDR3 protein
.	TRBV19	.	TRBJ2-7	CASSKEQFYEQYF
.	TRBV27	.	TRBJ1-1	CASSLSSVNTEAFF
.	TRBV5-1	TRBD1	TRBJ1-6	CASSLEGQGASPLHF
.	TRBV6-2/TRBV6-3	.	TRBJ1-5	CASSWGPIPPNQPQHF
.	TRBV9	.	TRBJ2-1	CASSVAPRVNEQFF
.	TRBV19	TRBD2	TRBJ2-5	CASSMGGGETQYF
.	TRBV11-3	.	TRBJ2-3	CASSTRTGGQTDTQYF
.	TRBV2	TRBD1	TRBJ1-2	CASTGQVLSPYGYTF
once	TRBV12-5	TRBD2	TRBJ2-1	CASGLPGLAANEQFF
.	TRBV4-1	.	TRBJ2-7	CASSQEVGEQYF
.	TRBV28	.	TRBJ1-1	CASSFQGGNTEAFF
.	TRBV2	TRBD1	TRBJ1-2	CASSEQGANYGYTF
.	TRBV6-2/TRBV6-3	TRBD1	TRBJ2-7	CASSYRQGAYEQYF
.	TRBV19	.	TRBJ1-5	CASKSSVGNQPQHF
.	TRBV13	TRBD1	TRBJ2-5	CASGLRGLETQYF
once	TRBV7-8	TRBD2	TRBJ2-7	CASTLGLAGVPYEQYF
.	TRBV9	.	TRBJ1-1	CASSVAGTEAFF
once	TRBV19	.	TRBJ1-1	CASSLDSRGTEAFF
.	TRBV9	.	TRBJ2-7	CASSASTDEQYF
.	TRBV7-2	TRBD2	TRBJ2-3	CASSSRAGIKKDTQYF
.	TRBV5-1	TRBD2	TRBJ2-1	CASTPLTSGRVSYNEQFF
.	TRBV16	.	TRBJ2-7	CASSQSRVLGEQYF
once	TRBV30	.	TRBJ1-1	CAWSVRQEGPEAFF
.	TRBV3-1/TRBV3-2	TRBD1	TRBJ2-7	CASSRTGTAYYEQYF
.	TRBV28	TRBD1	TRBJ2-7	CASSLRGTGVEQYF
.	TRBV5-6	TRBD2	TRBJ2-1	CASSLGLAGDTSYNEQFF
.	TRBV19	.	TRBJ1-5	CASSIYRAGQPQHF
.	TRBV6-5	TRBD2	TRBJ2-7	CASSRLAGGSYEQYF
.	TRBV27	.	TRBJ1-6	CASSPPSGNSPLHF
once	TRBV3-1/TRBV3-2	.	TRBJ2-4	CASSLDCPMQRKNIQYF
once	TRBV6-4	TRBD1	TRBJ1-2	CASSSTGMGGYTF
.	TRBV6-4	.	TRBJ2-1	CASSQGLATYNEQFF
.	TRBV30	TRBD1	TRBJ1-1	CAWSAGQGNTEAFF
.	TRBV19	TRBD1	TRBJ1-1	CASSTGTENTEAFF
.	TRBV6-5	TRBD1	TRBJ1-2	CANSGTATYGYTF
.	TRBV5-1	.	TRBJ1-1	CASSLSRNTEAFF